The rows below give T cell receptor beta chains drawn from one sample of a study of early stage breast cancer tumors. The method was immunoSEQ multiplex PCR; TCRdb's version includes in-frame clones alone and lacks a portion of them. The table shows approximately 75,000 clones, with around 80% occurring only once. Sample: blood. These receptors all stem from a person aged 35 to 50 with breast cancer. CDR3s include the opening cysteine and the closing phenylalanine or tryptophan. D genes are given only for firm matches. Clone size is stated in some rows and not others, as once, few, many or a class when expanded.

v_gene: TRBV9
j_gene: TRBJ2-7
d_gene: .
abundance: .
CDR3aa: CASGGWGAGYEQYF
CDR3nt: TGTGCCAGCGGGGGATGGGGGGCCGGCTACGAGCAGTACTTC

v_gene: TRBV19
j_gene: TRBJ1-3
d_gene: TRBD1
abundance: few
CDR3aa: CASTGDRDAYF
CDR3nt: TGTGCCAGTACCGGGGACAGGGACGCATATTTT

v_gene: TRBV18
j_gene: TRBJ1-4
d_gene: TRBD1
abundance: .
CDR3aa: CASSPAARGPATNEKLFF
CDR3nt: TGTGCCAGCTCACCCGCGGCCAGGGGGCCAGCAACTAATGAAAAACTGTTTTTT

v_gene: TRBV28
j_gene: TRBJ2-7
d_gene: .
abundance: .
CDR3aa: CASSSARDKNYEQYF
CDR3nt: TGTGCCAGCAGTTCAGCCCGGGACAAGAACTACGAGCAGTACTTC

v_gene: TRBV7-8
j_gene: TRBJ1-1
d_gene: TRBD1
abundance: .
CDR3aa: CASRSQGAYTEAFF
CDR3nt: TGTGCCAGCAGGTCCCAGGGGGCCTACACTGAAGCTTTCTTT

v_gene: TRBV5-3
j_gene: TRBJ2-5
d_gene: TRBD2
abundance: .
CDR3aa: CARSLLLLTSGRPHEETQYF
CDR3nt: TGTGCCAGAAGCCTACTCCTCTTGACTAGCGGGAGACCCCACGAAGAGACCCAGTACTTC

v_gene: TRBV27
j_gene: TRBJ1-2
d_gene: .
abundance: .
CDR3aa: CASSLDRLNGYTF
CDR3nt: TGTGCCAGCAGTTTAGACAGATTGAATGGCTACACCTTC

v_gene: TRBV6-1
j_gene: TRBJ2-2
d_gene: TRBD2
abundance: .
CDR3aa: CASSEAWLAGVTGELFF
CDR3nt: TGTGCCAGCAGTGAAGCGTGGCTAGCGGGGGTCACCGGGGAGCTGTTTTTT

v_gene: TRBV18
j_gene: TRBJ2-5
d_gene: TRBD2
abundance: .
CDR3aa: CASSPGGVARQETQYF
CDR3nt: TGTGCCAGCTCACCAGGGGGGGTGGCGCGGCAAGAGACCCAGTACTTC

v_gene: TRBV2
j_gene: TRBJ2-7
d_gene: TRBD2
abundance: .
CDR3aa: CASSEELAGGYEQYF
CDR3nt: TGTGCCAGCAGTGAAGAACTAGCGGGGGGATACGAGCAGTACTTC

v_gene: TRBV2
j_gene: TRBJ2-2
d_gene: .
abundance: .
CDR3aa: CASLGLGELFF
CDR3nt: TGTGCCAGTTTAGGTCTCGGGGAGCTGTTTTTT

v_gene: TRBV6-5
j_gene: TRBJ2-5
d_gene: .
abundance: once
CDR3aa: CASTGKQTQYF
CDR3nt: TGTGCCAGTACAGGGAAACAGACCCAGTACTTC

v_gene: TRBV5-1
j_gene: TRBJ2-7
d_gene: TRBD2
abundance: .
CDR3aa: CASSLSSGSASYEQYF
CDR3nt: TGCGCCAGCAGCTTGTCGAGCGGGAGCGCCTCCTACGAGCAGTACTTC

v_gene: TRBV5-1
j_gene: TRBJ2-3
d_gene: .
abundance: .
CDR3aa: CASSLEDANTQYF
CDR3nt: TGCGCCAGCAGCTTGGAAGACGCGAATACGCAGTATTTT

v_gene: TRBV6-6
j_gene: TRBJ2-1
d_gene: .
abundance: few
CDR3aa: CAAYGGSSYNEQFF
CDR3nt: TGTGCCGCCTACGGCGGCAGCTCCTACAATGAGCAGTTCTTC

v_gene: TRBV27
j_gene: TRBJ2-7
d_gene: TRBD1
abundance: few
CDR3aa: CASSLSTQGAREQYF
CDR3nt: TGTGCCAGCAGTTTATCGACACAGGGGGCTCGGGAGCAGTACTTC

v_gene: TRBV20-1
j_gene: TRBJ1-1
d_gene: .
abundance: .
CDR3aa: CSASQAIPFF
CDR3nt: TGCAGTGCTAGTCAGGCAATACCTTTCTTT

v_gene: TRBV6-6
j_gene: TRBJ2-5
d_gene: TRBD1
abundance: .
CDR3aa: CASSLPAGGGETQYF
CDR3nt: TGTGCCAGCTCCCTCCCGGCAGGGGGCGGTGAGACCCAGTACTTC

v_gene: TRBV2
j_gene: TRBJ2-1
d_gene: .
abundance: .
CDR3aa: CASSETGTYNEQFF
CDR3nt: TGTGCCAGCAGTGAGACTGGAACCTACAATGAGCAGTTCTTC

v_gene: TRBV27
j_gene: TRBJ2-1
d_gene: TRBD2
abundance: .
CDR3aa: CASSLRGLAGGNEQFF
CDR3nt: TGTGCCAGCAGTTTAAGGGGACTAGCGGGAGGCAATGAGCAGTTCTTC

v_gene: TRBV7-6
j_gene: TRBJ2-6
d_gene: .
abundance: .
CDR3aa: CASSATLGGANVLTF
CDR3nt: TGTGCCAGCAGCGCCACTTTGGGAGGGGCCAACGTCCTGACTTTC

v_gene: TRBV28
j_gene: TRBJ2-3
d_gene: .
abundance: .
CDR3aa: CASSSRKGLGTDTQYF
CDR3nt: TGTGCCAGCAGTTCCCGAAAGGGGCTTGGCACAGATACGCAGTATTTT

v_gene: TRBV28
j_gene: TRBJ2-1
d_gene: TRBD2
abundance: .
CDR3aa: CASSSSGGYNEQFF
CDR3nt: TGTGCCAGCAGTTCTAGCGGGGGTTACAATGAGCAGTTCTTC

v_gene: TRBV9
j_gene: TRBJ2-2
d_gene: TRBD2
abundance: .
CDR3aa: CASSSTSGSNLFF
CDR3nt: TGTGCCAGCAGTTCAACTAGCGGGAGTAACCTGTTTTTT

v_gene: TRBV28
j_gene: TRBJ2-7
d_gene: .
abundance: .
CDR3aa: CASAPQRQIEDEQYF
CDR3nt: TGTGCCAGTGCCCCCCAAAGACAAATTGAGGACGAGCAGTACTTC

v_gene: TRBV7-9
j_gene: TRBJ2-7
d_gene: TRBD2
abundance: .
CDR3aa: CASSLALAGYEQYF
CDR3nt: TGTGCCAGCAGCTTGGCCCTAGCGGGTTACGAGCAGTACTTC

v_gene: TRBV18
j_gene: TRBJ2-7
d_gene: .
abundance: .
CDR3aa: CASSPPDGTYEQYF
CDR3nt: TGTGCCAGCTCACCACCGGACGGAACCTACGAGCAGTACTTC

v_gene: TRBV6-5
j_gene: TRBJ2-7
d_gene: .
abundance: .
CDR3aa: CASSSPGDYEQYF
CDR3nt: TGTGCCAGCAGTTCGCCGGGGGACTACGAGCAGTACTTC

v_gene: TRBV19
j_gene: TRBJ2-7
d_gene: .
abundance: .
CDR3aa: CASSIRPGSSYEQYF
CDR3nt: TGTGCCAGTAGTATAAGGCCAGGCAGCTCCTACGAGCAGTACTTC

v_gene: TRBV6-5
j_gene: TRBJ2-7
d_gene: .
abundance: once
CDR3aa: CASSLAGTYEQYF
CDR3nt: TGTGCCAGCAGTCTGGCGGGAACCTACGAGCAGTACTTC

v_gene: TRBV28
j_gene: TRBJ2-3
d_gene: TRBD1
abundance: .
CDR3aa: CASSPRKEAGTVLDTQYF
CDR3nt: TGTGCCAGCAGTCCGAGGAAAGAAGCCGGGACAGTTTTGGATACGCAGTATTTT

v_gene: TRBV27
j_gene: TRBJ1-2
d_gene: .
abundance: .
CDR3aa: CASRPNTGTVVGYTF
CDR3nt: TGTGCCAGCAGACCAAACACCGGGACGGTCGTCGGCTACACCTTC

v_gene: TRBV6-1
j_gene: TRBJ2-7
d_gene: .
abundance: few
CDR3aa: CASSEQSYEQYF
CDR3nt: TGTGCCAGCAGTGAACAGTCCTACGAGCAGTACTTC

v_gene: TRBV2
j_gene: TRBJ1-2
d_gene: .
abundance: few
CDR3aa: CASNDRAGYTF
CDR3nt: TGTGCCAGCAACGACAGAGCCGGCTACACCTTC

v_gene: TRBV18
j_gene: TRBJ2-7
d_gene: .
abundance: .
CDR3aa: CASSQGRGEWLKEQYF
CDR3nt: TGTGCCAGCTCACAAGGGCGGGGAGAATGGCTAAAGGAGCAGTACTTC

v_gene: TRBV9
j_gene: TRBJ2-7
d_gene: TRBD2
abundance: few
CDR3aa: CASSPSGRRDREQYF
CDR3nt: TGTGCCAGCAGCCCAAGCGGGAGGAGGGATAGGGAGCAGTACTTC

v_gene: TRBV18
j_gene: TRBJ1-5
d_gene: .
abundance: .
CDR3aa: CASSRGGDQPQHF
CDR3nt: TGTGCCAGCTCGCGGGGGGGAGATCAGCCCCAGCATTTT

v_gene: TRBV28
j_gene: TRBJ2-1
d_gene: .
abundance: .
CDR3aa: CASSQATSEQFF
CDR3nt: TGTGCCAGCAGTCAGGCGACGAGTGAGCAGTTCTTC

v_gene: TRBV29-1
j_gene: TRBJ1-2
d_gene: .
abundance: .
CDR3aa: CSVDSGFDGYTF
CDR3nt: TGCAGCGTTGACTCTGGGTTTGATGGCTACACCTTC

v_gene: TRBV7-3
j_gene: TRBJ2-3
d_gene: .
abundance: .
CDR3aa: CASSLKGNPDTQYF
CDR3nt: TGTGCCAGCAGCTTAAAGGGAAACCCAGATACGCAGTATTTT

v_gene: TRBV12-5
j_gene: TRBJ1-5
d_gene: TRBD1
abundance: .
CDR3aa: CASGLTGGMDQPQHF
CDR3nt: TGTGCTAGTGGTTTGACAGGGGGGATGGATCAGCCCCAGCATTTT

v_gene: TRBV29-1
j_gene: TRBJ2-5
d_gene: TRBD2
abundance: .
CDR3aa: CSVSPLAGGPETQYF
CDR3nt: TGCAGCGTTTCCCCACTAGCGGGAGGGCCGGAGACCCAGTACTTC

v_gene: TRBV5-6
j_gene: TRBJ2-7
d_gene: .
abundance: few
CDR3aa: CASGSLGSYEQYF
CDR3nt: TGTGCCAGCGGATCCTTAGGCTCCTACGAGCAGTACTTC

v_gene: TRBV6-1
j_gene: TRBJ2-3
d_gene: TRBD1
abundance: .
CDR3aa: CASSTRDRGPNTQYF
CDR3nt: TGTGCCAGCAGTACCCGGGACAGGGGTCCCAATACGCAGTATTTT